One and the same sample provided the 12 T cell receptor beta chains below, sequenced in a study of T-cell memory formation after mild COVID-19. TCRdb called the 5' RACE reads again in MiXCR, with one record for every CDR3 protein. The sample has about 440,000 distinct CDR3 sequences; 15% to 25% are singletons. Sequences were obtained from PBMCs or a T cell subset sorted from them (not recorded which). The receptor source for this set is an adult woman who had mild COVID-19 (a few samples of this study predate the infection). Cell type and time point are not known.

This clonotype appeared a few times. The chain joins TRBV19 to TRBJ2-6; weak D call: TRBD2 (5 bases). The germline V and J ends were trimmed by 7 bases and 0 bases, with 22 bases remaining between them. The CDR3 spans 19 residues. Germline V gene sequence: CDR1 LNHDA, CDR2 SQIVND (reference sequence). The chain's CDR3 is CASKAGSGRYNSGANVLTF. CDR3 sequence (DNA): TGTGCCAGTAAGGCGGGCTCCGGGCGTTATAACTCTGGGGCCAACGTCCTGACTTTC.

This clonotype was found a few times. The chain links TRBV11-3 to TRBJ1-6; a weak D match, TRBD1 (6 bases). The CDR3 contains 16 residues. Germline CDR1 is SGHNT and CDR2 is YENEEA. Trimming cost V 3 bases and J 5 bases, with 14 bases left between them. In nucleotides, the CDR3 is TGTGCCAGCAGCTTGATGTCCGGGACAAATAATTCACCCCTCCACTTT. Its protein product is CASSLMSGTNNSPLHF.

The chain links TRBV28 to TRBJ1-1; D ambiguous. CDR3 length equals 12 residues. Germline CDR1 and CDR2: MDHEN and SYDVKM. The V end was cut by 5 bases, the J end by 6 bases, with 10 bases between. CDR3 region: CASSPRYAEAFF. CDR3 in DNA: TGTGCCAGCAGTCCCCGATACGCTGAAGCTTTCTTT.

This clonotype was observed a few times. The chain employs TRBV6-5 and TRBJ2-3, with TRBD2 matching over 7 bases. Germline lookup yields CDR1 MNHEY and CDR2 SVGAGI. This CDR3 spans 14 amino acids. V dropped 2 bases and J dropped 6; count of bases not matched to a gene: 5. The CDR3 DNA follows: TGTGCCAGCAGTTACATACTGGGGGGGGATACGCAGTATTTT. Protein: CASSYILGGDTQYF.

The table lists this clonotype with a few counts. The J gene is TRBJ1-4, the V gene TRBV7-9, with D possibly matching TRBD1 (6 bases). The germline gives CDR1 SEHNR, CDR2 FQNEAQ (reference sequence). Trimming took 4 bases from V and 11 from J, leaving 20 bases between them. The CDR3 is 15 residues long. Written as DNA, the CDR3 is TGTGCCAGCAGCTCAAAAAGCCGGGGGGGCGCGAAACTGTTTTTT. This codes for CASSSKSRGGAKLFF.

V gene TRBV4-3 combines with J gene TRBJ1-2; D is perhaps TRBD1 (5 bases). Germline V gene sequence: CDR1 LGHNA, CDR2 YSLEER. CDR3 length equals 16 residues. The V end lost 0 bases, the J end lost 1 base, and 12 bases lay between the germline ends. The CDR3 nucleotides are TGCGCCAGCAGCCAAGACTGGGACTTTTTTAACTATGGCTACACCTTC. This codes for CASSQDWDFFNYGYTF.

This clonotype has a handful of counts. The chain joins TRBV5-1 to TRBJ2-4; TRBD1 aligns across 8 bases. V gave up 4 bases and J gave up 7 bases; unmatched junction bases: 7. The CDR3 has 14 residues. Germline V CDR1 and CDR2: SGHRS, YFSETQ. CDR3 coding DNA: TGCGCCAGCAGCCCGGCCGGGACAGGCAACATTCAGTACTTC. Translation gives CASSPAGTGNIQYF.

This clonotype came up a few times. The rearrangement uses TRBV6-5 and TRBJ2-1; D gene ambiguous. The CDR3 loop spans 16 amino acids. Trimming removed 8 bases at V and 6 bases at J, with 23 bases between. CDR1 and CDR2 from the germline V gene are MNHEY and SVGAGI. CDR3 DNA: TGTGCCAGCCGATTAGGTACCCTAAAAGTGGGCAATGAGCAGTTCTTC. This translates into CASRLGTLKVGNEQFF.

The CDR3 coding sequence is TGTGCCAGCAGTCTTAGGCCCGGACAGGGGGTGACGTACGAGCAGTACTTC. As protein: CASSLRPGQGVTYEQYF. The V gene is TRBV12-3 or TRBV12-4, the J gene TRBJ2-7, with TRBD1 matching 10 bases. This CDR3 is built from 17 residues. The V segment lost 5 bases and the J segment 4 bases; nucleotides outside the gene matches: 14.

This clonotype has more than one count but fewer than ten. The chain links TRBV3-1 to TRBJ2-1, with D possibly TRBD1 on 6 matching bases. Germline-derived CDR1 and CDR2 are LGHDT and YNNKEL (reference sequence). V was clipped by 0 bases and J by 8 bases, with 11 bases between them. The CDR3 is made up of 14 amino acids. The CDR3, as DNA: TGTGCCAGCAGCCAAGATCCCGAGGGGGATGAGCAGTTCTTC. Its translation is CASSQDPEGDEQFF.

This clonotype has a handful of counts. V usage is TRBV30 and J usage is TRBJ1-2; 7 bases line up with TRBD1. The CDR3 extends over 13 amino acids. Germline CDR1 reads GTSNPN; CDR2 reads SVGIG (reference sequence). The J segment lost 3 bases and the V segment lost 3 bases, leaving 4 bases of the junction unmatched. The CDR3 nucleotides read TGTGCCTGGAGCCAACAGGGGCACTATGGCTACACCTTC. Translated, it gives CAWSQQGHYGYTF.

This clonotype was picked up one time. CDR3 region: CASSWGGSGQPQHF. The CDR3 DNA reads as TGTGCCAGCAGTTGGGGGGGCTCGGGTCAGCCCCAGCATTTT. The V and J genes are TRBV6-1 and TRBJ1-5, with TRBD1 as a possible D gene (6 bases). V was clipped by 5 bases and J by 6 bases, with 14 bases between them. From germline, CDR1 is MNHNS and CDR2 SASEGT. This CDR3 spans 14 amino acids.